These T cell receptor beta chains were read from a single sample in a study of blood T cell repertoires in COVID-19. Produced via immunoSEQ multiplex PCR; TCRdb's table is partial and in-frame only. The sample contains 190,000 or so clones, around four fifths of which appear only once. Sequenced input: peripheral blood. Source of these receptors: a man aged 55 to 69 with COVID-19, enrolled during active disease. Both conserved end residues are part of each CDR3. A D gene is named only where the DNA matches it firmly. Rows may omit the clone size; those that give it use once, few, many or a size class.

abundance	d_gene	v_gene	j_gene	CDR3nt	CDR3aa
-	TRBD1	TRBV3-1/TRBV3-2	TRBJ2-7	TGTGCCAGCAGCCACCTGGGGGGACAGGGGTCCTACGAGCAGTACTTC	CASSHLGGQGSYEQYF
-	TRBD2	TRBV5-4	TRBJ2-5	TGTGCCAGCAGACCGCGAGACAGGGCCCCGCGGGAGGGAAGTGGAGAGACCCAGTACTTC	CASRPRDRAPREGSGETQYF
-	-	TRBV19	TRBJ2-3	TGTGCCAGCAGTATTCCCCAGACAGATACGCAGTATTTT	CASSIPQTDTQYF
-	-	TRBV7-9	TRBJ1-4	TGTGCCAGCAGCGCAGCACAGGGTGTTAATGAAAAACTGTTTTTT	CASSAAQGVNEKLFF
-	-	TRBV3-1/TRBV3-2	TRBJ2-2	TGTGCCAGCAGCCCCACTGTTGGGGCTTTCACCGGGGAGCTGTTTTTT	CASSPTVGAFTGELFF
-	-	TRBV7-9	TRBJ1-1	TGTGCCAGCAGTTCCCCAGGGGTGGCCACTGAAGCTTTCTTT	CASSSPGVATEAFF
-	-	TRBV6-5	TRBJ1-2	TGTGCCACAGGGCGGCGAGGCAACTATGGCTACACCTTC	CATGRRGNYGYTF
-	-	TRBV19	TRBJ1-6	TGTGCCAGTAGCTACAGGGATTGGAGTTCACCCCTCCACTTT	CASSYRDWSSPLHF
once	-	TRBV6-5	TRBJ1-1	TGTGCCAGTCTCGAAGCGGTACTTCTGAACACTGAAGCTTTCTTT	CASLEAVLLNTEAFF
-	TRBD2	TRBV6-4	TRBJ2-1	TGTGCCAGCAGTCTAGCGGCCACCTTAGGGGTTGAGCAGTTCTTC	CASSLAATLGVEQFF
-	TRBD1	TRBV4-1	TRBJ1-5	TGCGCCAGCAGCCACGCGGGACAGGGGGATCAGCCCCAGCATTTT	CASSHAGQGDQPQHF
-	-	TRBV25-1	TRBJ2-1	TGTGCCAGCAGTGATCCGAGCGGAAGCTCCTACAATGAGCAGTTCTTC	CASSDPSGSSYNEQFF
-	-	TRBV5-1	TRBJ2-3	TGCGCCAGCAGCTTGGCCGGCGGGGTTGGAGATACGCAGTATTTT	CASSLAGGVGDTQYF
-	-	TRBV7-9	TRBJ2-7	TGTGCCAGCAGCCCACAGTACGAGCAGTACTTC	CASSPQYEQYF
-	TRBD1	TRBV5-1	TRBJ1-1	TGCGCCAGCAGCGGGACCGGGACAGGGTACACTGAAGCTTTCTTT	CASSGTGTGYTEAFF
-	-	TRBV10-3	TRBJ1-2	TGTGCCAGTCAAGGACAGATCAACTATGGCTACACCTTC	CASQGQINYGYTF
-	TRBD1	TRBV5-6	TRBJ2-7	TGTGCCAGCGGGACAGCCTACGAGCAGTACTTC	CASGTAYEQYF
-	TRBD1	TRBV2	TRBJ1-1	TGTGCCAGCAGTCAAGACAGGGCGGACACTGAAGCTTTCTTT	CASSQDRADTEAFF
-	TRBD1	TRBV19	TRBJ1-5	TGTGCCACGGGACAGGGATATAACAATCAGCCCCAGCATTTT	CATGQGYNNQPQHF
-	-	TRBV5-1	TRBJ1-2	TGCGCCAGCAGCGTAGAGAACTATGGCTACACCTTC	CASSVENYGYTF
-	-	TRBV28	TRBJ1-2	TGTGCCAGCAGTTTATTAACATATGGCTACACCTTC	CASSLLTYGYTF
-	-	TRBV28	TRBJ1-2	TGTGCCAGCAGTGGGGGGAAGGTTGGCTACACCTTC	CASSGGKVGYTF
-	TRBD1	TRBV5-4	TRBJ1-6	TGTGCCAGCAGCTCGGGGACAGGGGGATCACCCCTCCACTTT	CASSSGTGGSPLHF
once	-	TRBV9	TRBJ2-7	TGTGCCAGCAGCGTAGTAGTAGGGGGCGAGCAGTACTTC	CASSVVVGGEQYF
once	TRBD1	TRBV6-5	TRBJ1-2	TGTGCCAGCAGTTGGACAGGGCAAGGCTACACCTTC	CASSWTGQGYTF
-	-	TRBV9	TRBJ1-6	TGTGCCAGCAGCGTAGAACCGGGAGGGGATTCACCCCTCCACTTT	CASSVEPGGDSPLHF
-	-	TRBV5-6	TRBJ2-1	TGTGCCAGCAGCTTGCGTAGACAAAGTTTCGATGAGCAGTTCTTC	CASSLRRQSFDEQFF
-	TRBD1	TRBV7-9	TRBJ1-3	TGTGCCAGCAGCTTAGCCGGGACAGAGAGGGCTGGAAACACCATATATTTT	CASSLAGTERAGNTIYF
few	-	TRBV6-2/TRBV6-3	TRBJ1-5	TGTGCCAGCAGTGTGAACACGAATCAGCCCCAGCATTTT	CASSVNTNQPQHF
few	-	TRBV3-1/TRBV3-2	TRBJ1-1	TGTGCCATTGGGGCCAGGGGCGGCGCTGAAGCTTTCTTT	CAIGARGGAEAFF
-	TRBD1	TRBV19	TRBJ1-2	TGTGCCAGTGGGGGACAGGGATACCTACCGGACTATGGCTACACCTTC	CASGGQGYLPDYGYTF
few	-	TRBV9	TRBJ1-2	TGTGCCAGCAGCCCTAGGGAGGGGCTTGGCTATGGCTACACCTTC	CASSPREGLGYGYTF
-	TRBD1	TRBV5-4	TRBJ1-3	TGTGCCAGCAGCTTGGGCGGGACAGGGGGAAACACCATATATTTT	CASSLGGTGGNTIYF
-	TRBD1	TRBV6-2/TRBV6-3	TRBJ2-2	TGTGCCAGCAGCCGACAGGGACACACCGGGGAGCTGTTTTTT	CASSRQGHTGELFF
-	TRBD1	TRBV5-1	TRBJ2-5	TGCGCCAGCTCATCAGGGACAGCCCAAGAGACCCAGTACTTC	CASSSGTAQETQYF
-	-	TRBV4-1	TRBJ2-4	TGCGCCAGCAAGGGGACTCAAGAAAACATTCAGTACTTC	CASKGTQENIQYF
-	-	TRBV28	TRBJ1-5	TGTGCCAGCAGTCGGGAGCCCCAGCATTTT	CASSREPQHF
-	TRBD1	TRBV30	TRBJ1-2	TGTGCCGTACCGGGACAGGGACTATTCTATGGCTACACCTTC	CAVPGQGLFYGYTF
-	-	TRBV11-2	TRBJ2-5	TGTGCCAGCAGCTGGAACACAGGAGAGACCCAGTACTTC	CASSWNTGETQYF
-	TRBD2	TRBV2	TRBJ2-2	TGTGCCAGCAGTGGGGCCCTCGGACTAGCGAATACCGGGGAGCTGTTTTTT	CASSGALGLANTGELFF
-	-	TRBV28	TRBJ1-1	TGTGCCAGCAGAACGTCAGGGGCGCTTAACACTGAAGCTTTCTTT	CASRTSGALNTEAFF
-	-	TRBV18	TRBJ1-1	TGTGCCAGCTCGCAGCCAGGGTTGAACACTGAAGCTTTCTTT	CASSQPGLNTEAFF
-	TRBD1	TRBV19	TRBJ1-6	TGTGCCAGTACCTGGGACAGCCGTTATAATTCACCCCTCCACTTT	CASTWDSRYNSPLHF
-	TRBD2	TRBV6-2/TRBV6-3	TRBJ2-7	TGTGCCAGCAGTTACCCTGAGAATCCGGGACTAGCGGAGGACGAGCAGTACTTC	CASSYPENPGLAEDEQYF
-	-	TRBV2	TRBJ2-1	TGTGCCAGCAGTGAAAGAGGAACCTACAATGAGCAGTTCTTC	CASSERGTYNEQFF
-	-	TRBV15	TRBJ1-3	TGTGCCACCAGCAGAGATCTCGTCGGAAACACCATATATTTT	CATSRDLVGNTIYF
-	-	TRBV5-4	TRBJ1-3	TGTGCCAGCACAGAGGGAGGCTCTGGAAACACCATATATTTT	CASTEGGSGNTIYF